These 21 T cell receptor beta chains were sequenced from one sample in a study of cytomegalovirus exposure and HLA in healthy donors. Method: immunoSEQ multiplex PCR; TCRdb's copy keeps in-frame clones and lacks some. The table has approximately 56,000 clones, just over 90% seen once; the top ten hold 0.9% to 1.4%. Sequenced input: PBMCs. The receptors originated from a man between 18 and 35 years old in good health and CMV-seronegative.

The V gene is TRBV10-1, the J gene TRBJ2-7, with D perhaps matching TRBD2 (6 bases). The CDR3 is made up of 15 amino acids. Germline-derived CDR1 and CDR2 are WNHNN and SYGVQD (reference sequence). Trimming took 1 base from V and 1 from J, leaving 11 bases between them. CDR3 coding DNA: TGCGCCAGCAGTGAGTTGGAGGGTAGGTCCTACGAGCAGTACTTC. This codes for CASSELEGRSYEQYF.

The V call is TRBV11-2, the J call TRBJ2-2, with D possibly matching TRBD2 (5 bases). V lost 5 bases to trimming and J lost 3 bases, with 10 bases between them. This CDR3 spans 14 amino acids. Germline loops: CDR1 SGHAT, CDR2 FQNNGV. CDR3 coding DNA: TGTGCCAGCAGCCCCGGACTTTACACCGGGGAGCTGTTTTTT. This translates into CASSPGLYTGELFF.

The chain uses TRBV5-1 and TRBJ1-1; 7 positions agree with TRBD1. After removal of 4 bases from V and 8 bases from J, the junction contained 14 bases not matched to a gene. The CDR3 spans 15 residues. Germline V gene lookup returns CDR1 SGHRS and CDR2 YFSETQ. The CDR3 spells CASSQSDRRHPEAFF. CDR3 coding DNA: TGCGCCAGCAGCCAATCGGACAGGCGACATCCCGAAGCTTTCTTT.

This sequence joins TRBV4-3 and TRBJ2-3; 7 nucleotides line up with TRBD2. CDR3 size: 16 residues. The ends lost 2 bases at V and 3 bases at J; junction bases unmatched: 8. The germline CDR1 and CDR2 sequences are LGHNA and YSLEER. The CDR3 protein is CASSQTGGRRTDTQYF. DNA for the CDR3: TGCGCCAGCAGCCAAACGGGAGGCCGGAGGACAGATACGCAGTATTTT.

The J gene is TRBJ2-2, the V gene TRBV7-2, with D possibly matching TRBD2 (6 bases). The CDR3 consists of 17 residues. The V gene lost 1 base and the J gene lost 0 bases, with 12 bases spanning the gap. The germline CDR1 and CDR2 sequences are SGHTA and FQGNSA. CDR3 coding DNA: TGTGCCAGCAGCTTAGGAGGGACTTCAACGAACACCGGGGAGCTGTTTTTT. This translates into CASSLGGTSTNTGELFF.

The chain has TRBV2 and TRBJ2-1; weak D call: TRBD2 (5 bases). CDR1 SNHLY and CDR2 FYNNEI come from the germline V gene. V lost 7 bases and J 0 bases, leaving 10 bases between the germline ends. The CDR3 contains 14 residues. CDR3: CASTRTLSYNEQFF. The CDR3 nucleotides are TGTGCCAGCACGAGGACTCTCTCCTACAATGAGCAGTTCTTC. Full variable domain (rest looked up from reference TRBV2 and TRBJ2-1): EPEVTQTPSHQVTQMGQEVILRCVPISNHLYFYWYRQILGQKVEFLVSFYNNEISEKSEIFDDQFSVERPDGSNFTLKIRSTKLEDSAMYFCASTRTLSYNEQFFGPGTRLTVL.

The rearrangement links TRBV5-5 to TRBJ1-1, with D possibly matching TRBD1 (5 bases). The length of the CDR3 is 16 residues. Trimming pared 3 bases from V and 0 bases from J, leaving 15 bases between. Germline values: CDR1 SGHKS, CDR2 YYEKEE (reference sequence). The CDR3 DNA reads TGTGCCAGCAGCTCTGGCTCAGGGTTCATGAACACTGAAGCTTTCTTT. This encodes CASSSGSGFMNTEAFF.

The CDR3 reads CASSPRAGQQFF. The CDR3 region has the DNA TGCGCCAGCAGCCCGCGAGCGGGCCAGCAGTTCTTC. The rearrangement uses TRBV5-1 and TRBJ2-1, with D possibly TRBD2 on 6 matching bases. Trimming cost V 4 bases and J 11 bases, with 13 bases left between them. The CDR3 consists of 12 residues. CDR1 and CDR2 from the germline V gene are SGHRS and YFSETQ.

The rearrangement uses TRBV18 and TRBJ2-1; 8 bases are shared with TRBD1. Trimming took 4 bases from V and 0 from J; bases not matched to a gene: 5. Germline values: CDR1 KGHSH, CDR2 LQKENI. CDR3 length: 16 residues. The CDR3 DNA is TGTGCCAGCTCACAGAGACAGGGGAGCTCCTACAATGAGCAGTTCTTC. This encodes CASSQRQGSSYNEQFF.

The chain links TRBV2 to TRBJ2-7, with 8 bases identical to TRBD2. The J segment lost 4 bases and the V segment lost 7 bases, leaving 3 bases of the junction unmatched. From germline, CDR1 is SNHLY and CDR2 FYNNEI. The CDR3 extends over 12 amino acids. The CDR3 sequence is CASTGTRYEQYF. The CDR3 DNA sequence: TGTGCCAGCACCGGGACTAGGTACGAGCAGTACTTC.

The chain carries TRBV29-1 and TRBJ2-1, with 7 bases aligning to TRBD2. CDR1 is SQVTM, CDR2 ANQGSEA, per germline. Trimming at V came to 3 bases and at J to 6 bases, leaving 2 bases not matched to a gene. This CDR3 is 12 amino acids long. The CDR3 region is CSVDASGNEQFF. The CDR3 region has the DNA TGCAGCGTTGACGCTAGCGGCAATGAGCAGTTCTTC.

DNA of the CDR3: TGCAGCGTTGAATCCACTAGCGGGAGCGATGAGCAGTTCTTC. It yields the protein CSVESTSGSDEQFF. The chain has TRBV29-1 and TRBJ2-1, with 11 nucleotides matching TRBD2. Per the germline V gene, CDR1 is SQVTM and CDR2 is ANQGSEA. Unmatched junction bases numbered 5, after V lost 2 bases and J lost 8 bases. This CDR3 spans 14 amino acids.

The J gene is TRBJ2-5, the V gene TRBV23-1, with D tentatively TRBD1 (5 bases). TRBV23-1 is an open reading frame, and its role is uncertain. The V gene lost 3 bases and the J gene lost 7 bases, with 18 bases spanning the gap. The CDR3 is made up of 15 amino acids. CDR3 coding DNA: TGCGCCAGCAGTCACCCCAGGGATGTAGGGGCGACCCAGTACTTC. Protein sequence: CASSHPRDVGATQYF.

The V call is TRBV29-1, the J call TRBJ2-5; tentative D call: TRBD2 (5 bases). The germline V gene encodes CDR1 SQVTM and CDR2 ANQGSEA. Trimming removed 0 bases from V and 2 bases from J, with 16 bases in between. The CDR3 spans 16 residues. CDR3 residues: CSVEEWRRETQETQYF. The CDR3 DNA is TGCAGCGTTGAAGAATGGCGACGGGAAACTCAAGAGACCCAGTACTTC.

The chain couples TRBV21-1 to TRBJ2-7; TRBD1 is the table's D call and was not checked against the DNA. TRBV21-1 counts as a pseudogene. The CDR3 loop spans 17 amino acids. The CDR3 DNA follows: TGTGCCAGCAGCAAAGTGGTTAACAGGGGGCGCGGGGACGAGCAGTACTTC. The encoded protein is CASSKVVNRGRGDEQYF.

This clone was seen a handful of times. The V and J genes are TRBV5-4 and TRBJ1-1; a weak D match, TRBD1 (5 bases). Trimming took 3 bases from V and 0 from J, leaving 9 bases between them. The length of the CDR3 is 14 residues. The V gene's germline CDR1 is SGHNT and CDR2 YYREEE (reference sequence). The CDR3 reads CASSSRQMNTEAFF. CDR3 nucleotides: TGTGCCAGCAGCTCGAGACAGATGAACACTGAAGCTTTCTTT.

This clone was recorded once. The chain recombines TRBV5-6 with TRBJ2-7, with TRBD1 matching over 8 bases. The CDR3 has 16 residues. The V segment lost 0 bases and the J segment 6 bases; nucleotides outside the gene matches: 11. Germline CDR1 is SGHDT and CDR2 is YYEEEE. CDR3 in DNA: TGTGCCAGCAGCTTGGAAGGCGGGGCAGGGGGCCCCGAGCAGTACTTC. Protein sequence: CASSLEGGAGGPEQYF.

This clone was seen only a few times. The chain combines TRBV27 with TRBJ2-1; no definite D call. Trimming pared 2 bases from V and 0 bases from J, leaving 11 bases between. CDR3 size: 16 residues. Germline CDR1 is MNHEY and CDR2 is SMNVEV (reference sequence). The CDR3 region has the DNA TGTGCCAGCAGTTTAATTGCGGATAGCTCCTACAATGAGCAGTTCTTC. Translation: CASSLIADSSYNEQFF.

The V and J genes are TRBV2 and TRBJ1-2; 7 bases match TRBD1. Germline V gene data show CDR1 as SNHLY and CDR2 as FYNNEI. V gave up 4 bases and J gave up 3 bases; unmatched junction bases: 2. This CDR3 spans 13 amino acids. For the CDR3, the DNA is TGTGCCAGCAGTGCGACAGGGTACTATGGCTACACCTTC. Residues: CASSATGYYGYTF.

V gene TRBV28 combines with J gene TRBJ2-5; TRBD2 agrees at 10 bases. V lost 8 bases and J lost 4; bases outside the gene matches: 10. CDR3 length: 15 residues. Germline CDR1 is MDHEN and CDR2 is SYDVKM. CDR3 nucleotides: TGTGCCAGCGGGAGGAGTACTAGCGGGACAGAGACCCAGTACTTC. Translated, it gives CASGRSTSGTETQYF.

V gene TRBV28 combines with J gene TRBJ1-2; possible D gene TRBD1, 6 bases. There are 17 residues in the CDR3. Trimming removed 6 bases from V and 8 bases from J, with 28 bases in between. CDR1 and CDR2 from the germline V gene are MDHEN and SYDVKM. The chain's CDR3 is CASSSGLGFSGDSGYTF. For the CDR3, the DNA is TGTGCCAGCAGCTCTGGGTTGGGGTTCTCAGGGGATTCCGGCTACACCTTC.